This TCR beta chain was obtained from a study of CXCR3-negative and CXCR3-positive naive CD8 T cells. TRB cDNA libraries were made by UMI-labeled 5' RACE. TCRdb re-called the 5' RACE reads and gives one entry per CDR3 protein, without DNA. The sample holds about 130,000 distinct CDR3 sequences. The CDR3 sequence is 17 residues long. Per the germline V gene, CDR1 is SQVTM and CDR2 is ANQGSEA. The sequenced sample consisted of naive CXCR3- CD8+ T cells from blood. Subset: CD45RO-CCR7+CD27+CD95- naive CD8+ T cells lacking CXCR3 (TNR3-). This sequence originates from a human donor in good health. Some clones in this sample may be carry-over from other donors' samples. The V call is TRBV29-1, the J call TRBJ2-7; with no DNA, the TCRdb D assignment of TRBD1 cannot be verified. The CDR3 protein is CSVDGAPGQGVGYEQYF.